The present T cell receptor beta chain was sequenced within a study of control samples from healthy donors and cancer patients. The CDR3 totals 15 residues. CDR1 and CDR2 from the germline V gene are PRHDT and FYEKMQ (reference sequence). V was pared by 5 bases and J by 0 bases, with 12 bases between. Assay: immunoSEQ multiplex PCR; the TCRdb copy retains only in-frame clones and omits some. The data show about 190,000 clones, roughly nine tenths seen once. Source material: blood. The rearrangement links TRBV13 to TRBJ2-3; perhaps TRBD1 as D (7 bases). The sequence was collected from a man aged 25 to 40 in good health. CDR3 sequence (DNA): TGTGCCAGCAGCGGAGGGGACAGAAGCACAGATACGCAGTATTTT. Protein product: CASSGGDRSTDTQYF. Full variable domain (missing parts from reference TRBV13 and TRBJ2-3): AAGVIQSPRHLIKEKRETATLKCYPIPRHDTVYWYQQGPGQDPQFLISFYEKMQSDKGSIPDRFSAQQFSDYHSELNMSSLELGDSALYFCASSGGDRSTDTQYFGPGTRLTVL.